This T cell receptor (beta chain) was identified during a study of cytomegalovirus exposure and HLA in healthy donors. Looking at the study overall: Among the 370 or so donors who were genotyped, approximately 76% fell in the genetic ancestry cluster that is associated with self-reported Caucasian donors. General study findings and limits: Analysis performed later showed TCR beta chains linked to HLA being more clonally expanded than equally common others. Reportedly, fewer N-insertions than the roughly 700-donor mean appeared in an Asian-associated ancestry cluster in a later analysis. What was likely a sequencing artifact was a cluster of highly shared sequence variants.

The CDR3 is 13 amino acids. The ends were cut back, 8 bases at V and 3 bases at J, with 11 bases in the middle. Germline-derived CDR1 and CDR2 are SGHTA and FQGNSA. A few counts support this clone. What it binds is not known. Use of 60 Vbeta and 13 Jbeta primers characterized the PCR. Method: immunoSEQ multiplex PCR; TCRdb's copy keeps in-frame clones and lacks some. This sample has about 140,000 clones, with approximately 57% found just once. This sequence originates from a male donor in good health and CMV-seronegative. The sequenced sample was PBMCs. The V gene is TRBV7-2, the J gene TRBJ2-1; D unclear. CDR3 nucleotide sequence: TGTGCCAGCGCGAACGCAAGCTACAATGAGCAGTTCTTC. Translation: CASANASYNEQFF.